These T cell receptor beta chains were read from a single sample in a study of T cell responses to AZD1222 COVID-19 vaccine. The data were produced by immunoSEQ multiplex PCR, yet TCRdb's version contains in-frame clones alone and is incomplete. The data show some 110,000 clones, with roughly 91% seen just once and roughly 7.1% held by the top ten. Sequenced material: peripheral blood, taken 28 days after the second AZD1222 dose. These receptor sequences come from an adult who received the AZD1222 COVID-19 vaccine. Both conserved end residues are part of each CDR3. Each record gives: D gene, clone size, J gene, V gene, CDR3 DNA, CDR3 protein. The D gene is left open where the match is weak. The listing skips clone size in some rows; elsewhere it reads once, few, many or a size class.

>TRBD1|-|TRBJ2-3|TRBV7-3
TGTGCCAGCAGCGCGAATGGACAGGGACTCACAGATACGCAGTATTTT
CASSANGQGLTDTQYF
>TRBD1|-|TRBJ1-5|TRBV6-6
TGTGCCAGCAGTGGACAGGGGGGCAATCAGCCCCAGCATTTT
CASSGQGGNQPQHF
>TRBD1|-|TRBJ1-3|TRBV7-6
TGTGCCAGCAGCCTCCGACAGGGAGGGTTTGGAAACACCATATATTTT
CASSLRQGGFGNTIYF
>-|-|TRBJ2-7|TRBV14
TGTGCCAGCAGCCAAGAGGAATATTACGAGCAGTACTTC
CASSQEEYYEQYF
>-|-|TRBJ2-7|TRBV12-3/TRBV12-4
TGTGCCAGCACAAAAGGACTCCCCTACGAGCAGTACTTC
CASTKGLPYEQYF
>TRBD1|-|TRBJ1-1|TRBV5-5
TGTGCCAGCAGCTTAAAGACAGGGCCGAACACTGAAGCTTTCTTT
CASSLKTGPNTEAFF
>TRBD2|-|TRBJ2-7|TRBV4-2
TGTGCCAGCAGCCCCGACGGGACTAGCGGCTCCTACGAGCAGTACTTC
CASSPDGTSGSYEQYF
>TRBD2|-|TRBJ2-1|TRBV5-1
TGCGCCAGCAGCACAACTAGCGGGAGCTCCTACAATGAGCAGTTCTTC
CASSTTSGSSYNEQFF
>-|few|TRBJ1-6|TRBV5-8
TGTGCCGGAGGGGAGTGGGCCCTCCACTTT
CAGGEWALHF
>-|-|TRBJ1-5|TRBV19
TGTGCCAGTAGCTCCGGGACACATAGCAATCAGCCCCAGCATTTT
CASSSGTHSNQPQHF
>TRBD1|once|TRBJ1-4|TRBV5-1
TGCGCCAGCAGCTTGGCCGGGACAGTTAATGAAAAACTGTTTTTT
CASSLAGTVNEKLFF
>TRBD1|once|TRBJ2-1|TRBV5-1
TGCGCCAGCAGCTTTTACGGTCAGGGGGACCCCTACAATGAGCAGTTCTTC
CASSFYGQGDPYNEQFF
>TRBD1|-|TRBJ1-2|TRBV7-3
TGTGCCAGCAGCCCCTCCCGAACCGGGACAGTGAACTATGGCTACACCTTC
CASSPSRTGTVNYGYTF
>-|-|TRBJ1-6|TRBV19
TGTGCCAGTAGTATAGGCCCCACGAATAATTCACCCCTCCACTTT
CASSIGPTNNSPLHF
>-|-|TRBJ1-6|TRBV15
TGTGCCACCAGTAAGAGCTCCTATAATTCACCCCTCCACTTT
CATSKSSYNSPLHF
>TRBD1|-|TRBJ2-2|TRBV5-1
TGCGCCAGCAGCCCGAGGGACAGGGGCACCGGGGAGCTGTTTTTT
CASSPRDRGTGELFF
>TRBD1|-|TRBJ1-2|TRBV29-1
TGCAGCGTTGAAAGGGGACAGGGCCTGGAGAACTATGGCTACACCTTC
CSVERGQGLENYGYTF
>-|-|TRBJ1-1|TRBV11-1
TGTGCCAGCAGCTACAACCCCGGAGGAACTGAAGCTTTCTTT
CASSYNPGGTEAFF
>-|-|TRBJ2-2|TRBV5-1
TGCGCCAGCAGCTTAGCGGGCCCGGGCGGGGAGCTGTTTTTT
CASSLAGPGGELFF
>-|few|TRBJ1-1|TRBV7-2
TGTGCCAGCAGCTTGAGGGGGGCCACTGAAGCTTTCTTT
CASSLRGATEAFF
>-|-|TRBJ1-1|TRBV30
TGTGCCTGGACCCGGCTCATGCGGGGGATGAACACTGAAGCTTTCTTT
CAWTRLMRGMNTEAFF
>TRBD2|-|TRBJ2-7|TRBV6-5
TGTGCCAGCAGTTACTCCAGCGGGGGGGTCTACGAGCAGTACTTC
CASSYSSGGVYEQYF
>-|-|TRBJ2-7|TRBV5-5
TGTGCCAGCAGCTTGATGGGATACGAGCAGTACTTC
CASSLMGYEQYF
>-|-|TRBJ2-7|TRBV9
TGTGCCAGCAGCCCCCTGCCCGGAGGCCACGAGCAGTACTTC
CASSPLPGGHEQYF
>TRBD2|-|TRBJ2-7|TRBV3-1/TRBV3-2
TGTGCCAGCAGCCAAACTAGCGGGGGCTACGAGCAGTACTTC
CASSQTSGGYEQYF
>-|-|TRBJ1-1|TRBV27
TGTGCCAGCAGCGAGAGGACGGGAAACACTGAAGCTTTCTTT
CASSERTGNTEAFF
>-|-|TRBJ2-7|TRBV7-2
TGTGCCAGCAGCTCGACTACGTCTGGAGAGCAGTACTTC
CASSSTTSGEQYF
>-|-|TRBJ1-4|TRBV27
TGTGCCAGCAGTCCCTACAGAACCCAAGGAGAAAAACTGTTTTTT
CASSPYRTQGEKLFF
>-|-|TRBJ2-1|TRBV4-2
TGTGCGGTGCGGGGTACCACCTCCTACAATGAGCAGTTCTTC
CAVRGTTSYNEQFF
>TRBD1|-|TRBJ2-5|TRBV5-4
TGTGCCAGCAGCCCAAACAGGGGGCAAGAGACCCAGTACTTC
CASSPNRGQETQYF
>-|-|TRBJ2-2|TRBV19
TGTGCCAATACGGGGACACTTAACACCGGGGAGCTGTTTTTT
CANTGTLNTGELFF
>TRBD1|-|TRBJ1-6|TRBV5-1
TGCGCCAGCAGCCAGGGACAGGTAGCCTATAATTCACCCCTCCACTTT
CASSQGQVAYNSPLHF
>TRBD2|-|TRBJ2-1|TRBV11-1
TGTGCCAGCAGGGGGAGGGGTGAGCAGTTCTTC
CASRGRGEQFF
>-|-|TRBJ2-7|TRBV12-3/TRBV12-4
TGTGCCAGCAGTTTAAGGCGGTACGAGCAGTACTTC
CASSLRRYEQYF
>-|-|TRBJ2-7|TRBV5-5
TGTGCCAGCAGCGGACCGGGACTTCTCTACGAGCAGTACTTC
CASSGPGLLYEQYF
>-|-|TRBJ1-2|TRBV4-1
TGCGCCAGCAGCCAAGCCCGAACGTGGGACTATGGCTACACCTTC
CASSQARTWDYGYTF
>-|-|TRBJ1-2|TRBV29-1
TGCAGCGTTGAAAGCGGGCTAGCCGATGGCTACACCTTC
CSVESGLADGYTF
>TRBD1|-|TRBJ2-7|TRBV29-1
TGCAGCGTCCATACAGGGGACGAGCAGTACTTC
CSVHTGDEQYF
>TRBD1|-|TRBJ2-1|TRBV11-3
TGTGCCAGCAGCAACCCGGGACAGGGGTCGGGGCAGTTCTTC
CASSNPGQGSGQFF
>-|-|TRBJ2-7|TRBV4-3
TGCGCCAGCAGCCAACGGGTCGCCTCCTACGAGCAGTACTTC
CASSQRVASYEQYF
>-|-|TRBJ1-5|TRBV28
TGTGCCAGCAGTTGGGGGAGCCAGCCCCAGCATTTT
CASSWGSQPQHF
>TRBD1|-|TRBJ2-7|TRBV7-3
TGTGCCAGCAGCCCCCGACAGGGAGACTCCTACGAGCAGTACTTC
CASSPRQGDSYEQYF
>TRBD2|-|TRBJ2-7|TRBV7-2
TGTGCCAGCAGCCCCGCACTGCCGGGACTAGCCTACGAGCAGTACTTC
CASSPALPGLAYEQYF
>-|-|TRBJ2-1|TRBV15
TGTGCCACCAGCAGAGATGTACTAGCCTACAATGAGCAGTTCTTC
CATSRDVLAYNEQFF